This note documents a single T cell receptor (beta chain) sequence. Its specificity is unknown. The sample comes from a study of identical twins. General study results and limits: Conclusions were based on cross-sectional statistical analysis, without following the same donors. Partly confounded zero-insertion analyses could result from invariant MAIT and iNKT cells. Twins shared beta out-of-frame sequences in excess, but this excess was weaker. There was an excess of low generation probability in the out-of-frame alpha sequences that twins shared.

This CDR3 spans 16 amino acids. V gave up 3 bases and J gave up 4 bases, with 16 bases separating them. Germline CDR1 SGHRS, CDR2 YFSETQ. TCRdb independently ran MiXCR on the 5' RACE reads; one entry per CDR3 protein. The sample contains 540,000 or so distinct CDR3 sequences, about a fifth of which appear only once. The same sample was also used in a study of yellow fever vaccine responses in identical twins.

Sequencing was done on a sample of CD4+ T cells sorted from blood. This receptor was taken from a woman younger than 30 in good health. The rearrangement joins TRBV5-1 to TRBJ2-2; possibly TRBD1 for D (6 bases). In DNA, the CDR3 is TGCGCCAGCAGCTCTAGAAATCAGGGGTCCACCGGGGAGCTGTTTTTT. It is translated as CASSSRNQGSTGELFF.